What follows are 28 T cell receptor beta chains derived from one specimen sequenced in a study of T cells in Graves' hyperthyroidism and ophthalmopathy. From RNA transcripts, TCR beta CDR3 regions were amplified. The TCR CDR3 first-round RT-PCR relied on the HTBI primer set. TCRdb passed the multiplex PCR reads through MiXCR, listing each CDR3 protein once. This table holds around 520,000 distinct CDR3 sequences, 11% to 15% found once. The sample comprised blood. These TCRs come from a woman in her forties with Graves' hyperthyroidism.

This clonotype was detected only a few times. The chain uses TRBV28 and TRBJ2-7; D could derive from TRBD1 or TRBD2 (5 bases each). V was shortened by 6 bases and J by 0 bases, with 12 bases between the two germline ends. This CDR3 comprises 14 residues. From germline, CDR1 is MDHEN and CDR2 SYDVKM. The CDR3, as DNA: TGTGCCAGCAGGCCCGGGACGGTCTCCTACGAGCAGTACTTC. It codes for CASRPGTVSYEQYF.

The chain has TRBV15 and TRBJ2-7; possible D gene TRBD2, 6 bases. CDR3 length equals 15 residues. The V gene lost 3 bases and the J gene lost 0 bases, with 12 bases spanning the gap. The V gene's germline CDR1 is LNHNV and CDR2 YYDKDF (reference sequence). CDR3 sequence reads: CATSSHGGVSYEQYF. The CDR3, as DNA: TGTGCCACCAGCAGTCACGGGGGAGTCTCCTACGAGCAGTACTTC.

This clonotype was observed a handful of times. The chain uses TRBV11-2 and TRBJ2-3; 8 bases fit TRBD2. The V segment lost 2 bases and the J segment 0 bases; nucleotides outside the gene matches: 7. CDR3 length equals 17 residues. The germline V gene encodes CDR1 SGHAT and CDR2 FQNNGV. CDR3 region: CASSLYAGGASTDTQYF. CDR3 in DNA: TGTGCCAGCAGCTTATATGCGGGAGGCGCTAGCACAGATACGCAGTATTTT.

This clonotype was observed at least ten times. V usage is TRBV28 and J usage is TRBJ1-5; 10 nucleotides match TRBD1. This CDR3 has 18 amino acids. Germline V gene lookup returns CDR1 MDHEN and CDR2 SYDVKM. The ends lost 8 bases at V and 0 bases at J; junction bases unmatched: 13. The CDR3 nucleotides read TGTGCCAGCGATGGGGACAGGGGAACCCCTTATAGCAATCAGCCCCAGCATTTT. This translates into CASDGDRGTPYSNQPQHF. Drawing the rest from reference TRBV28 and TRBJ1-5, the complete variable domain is DVKVTQSSRYLVKRTGEKVFLECVQDMDHENMFWYRQDPGLGLRLIYFSYDVKMKEKGDIPEGYSVSREKKERFSLILESASTNQTSMYLCASDGDRGTPYSNQPQHFGDGTRLSIL.

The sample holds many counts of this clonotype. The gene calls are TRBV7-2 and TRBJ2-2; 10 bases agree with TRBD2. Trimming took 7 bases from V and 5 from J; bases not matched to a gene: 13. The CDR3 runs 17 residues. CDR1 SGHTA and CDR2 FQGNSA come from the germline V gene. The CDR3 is CASNRPSGRAWTGELFF. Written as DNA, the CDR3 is TGTGCCAGCAACAGACCGAGCGGGAGGGCCTGGACCGGGGAGCTGTTTTTT. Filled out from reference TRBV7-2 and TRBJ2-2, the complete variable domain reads GAGVSQSPSNKVTEKGKDVELRCDPISGHTALYWYRQSLGQGLEFLIYFQGNSAPDKSGLPSDRFSAERTGGSVSTLTIQRTQQEDSAVYLCASNRPSGRAWTGELFFGEGSRLTVL.

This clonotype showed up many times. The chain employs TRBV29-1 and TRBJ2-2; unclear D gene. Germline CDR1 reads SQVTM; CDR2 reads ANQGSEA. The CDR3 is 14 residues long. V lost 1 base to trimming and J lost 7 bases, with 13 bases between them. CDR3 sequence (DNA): TGCAGCGTTGAAGGGCTCCCTGGGGTCGGGGAGCTGTTTTTT. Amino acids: CSVEGLPGVGELFF.

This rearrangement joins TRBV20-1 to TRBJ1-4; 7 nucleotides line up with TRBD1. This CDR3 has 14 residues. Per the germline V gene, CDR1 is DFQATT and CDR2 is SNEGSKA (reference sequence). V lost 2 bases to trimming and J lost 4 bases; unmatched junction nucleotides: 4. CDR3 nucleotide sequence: TGCAGTGCTAGACAGACAGGGCTTAATGAAAAACTGTTTTTT. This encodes CSARQTGLNEKLFF.

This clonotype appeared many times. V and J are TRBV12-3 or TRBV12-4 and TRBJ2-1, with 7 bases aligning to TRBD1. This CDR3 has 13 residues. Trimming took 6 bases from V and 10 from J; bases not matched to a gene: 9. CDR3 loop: CASSLTGLSEQFF. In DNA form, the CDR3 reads TGTGCCAGCAGCCTGACAGGGCTGTCAGAGCAGTTCTTC.

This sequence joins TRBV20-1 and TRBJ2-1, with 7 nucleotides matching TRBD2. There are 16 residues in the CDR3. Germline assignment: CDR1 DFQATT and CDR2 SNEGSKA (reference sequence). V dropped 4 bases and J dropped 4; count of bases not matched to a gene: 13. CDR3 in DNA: TGCAGTGCTATTCCCCGAGCGGGAAAAGGGTACAATGAGCAGTTCTTC. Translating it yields CSAIPRAGKGYNEQFF.

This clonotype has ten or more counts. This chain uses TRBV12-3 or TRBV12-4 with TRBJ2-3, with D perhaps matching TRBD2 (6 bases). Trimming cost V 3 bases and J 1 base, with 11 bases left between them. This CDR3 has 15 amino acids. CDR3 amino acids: CASSFSQRGTDTQYF. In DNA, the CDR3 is TGTGCCAGCAGTTTTAGCCAGCGGGGCACAGATACGCAGTATTTT.

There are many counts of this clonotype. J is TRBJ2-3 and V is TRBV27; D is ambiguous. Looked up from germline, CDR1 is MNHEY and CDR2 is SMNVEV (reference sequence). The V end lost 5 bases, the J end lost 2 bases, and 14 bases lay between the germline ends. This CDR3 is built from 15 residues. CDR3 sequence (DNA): TGTGCCAGCAGTAAACGAGCCCAATTCACAGATACGCAGTATTTT. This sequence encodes CASSKRAQFTDTQYF.

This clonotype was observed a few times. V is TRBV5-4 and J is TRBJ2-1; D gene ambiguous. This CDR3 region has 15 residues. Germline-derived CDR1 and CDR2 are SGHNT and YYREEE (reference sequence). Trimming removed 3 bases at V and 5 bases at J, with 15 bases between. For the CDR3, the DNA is TGTGCCAGCAGCTACGACTCTATGGGGAACAATGAGCAGTTCTTC. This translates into CASSYDSMGNNEQFF.

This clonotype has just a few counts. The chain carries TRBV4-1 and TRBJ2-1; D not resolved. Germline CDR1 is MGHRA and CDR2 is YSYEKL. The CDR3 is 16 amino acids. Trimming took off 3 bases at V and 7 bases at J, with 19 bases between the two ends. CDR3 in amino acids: CASSQTVGFLGNEQFF. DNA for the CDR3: TGCGCCAGCAGCCAGACCGTAGGGTTCTTAGGGAATGAGCAGTTCTTC.

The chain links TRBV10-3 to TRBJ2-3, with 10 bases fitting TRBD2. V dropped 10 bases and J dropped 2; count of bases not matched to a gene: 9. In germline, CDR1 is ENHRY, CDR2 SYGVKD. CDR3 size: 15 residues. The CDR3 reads CATTITSGNTDTQYF. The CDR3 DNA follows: TGTGCCACTACGATTACTAGCGGGAACACAGATACGCAGTATTTT.

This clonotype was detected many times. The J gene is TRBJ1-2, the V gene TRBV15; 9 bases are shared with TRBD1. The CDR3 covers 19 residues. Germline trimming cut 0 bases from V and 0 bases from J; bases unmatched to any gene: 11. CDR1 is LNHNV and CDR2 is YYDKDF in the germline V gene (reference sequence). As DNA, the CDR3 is TGTGCCACCAGCAGAGATTACCCGGGACAGGGTACCTCTAACTATGGCTACACCTTC. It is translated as CATSRDYPGQGTSNYGYTF.

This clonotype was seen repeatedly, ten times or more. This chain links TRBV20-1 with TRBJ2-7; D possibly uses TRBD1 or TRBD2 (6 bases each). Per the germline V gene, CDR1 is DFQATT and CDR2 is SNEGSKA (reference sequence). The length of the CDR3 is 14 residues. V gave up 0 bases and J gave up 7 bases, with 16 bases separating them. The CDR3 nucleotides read TGCAGTGCTAGAGATCCGGGGGCTACAGGAGAGCAGTACTTC. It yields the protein CSARDPGATGEQYF.

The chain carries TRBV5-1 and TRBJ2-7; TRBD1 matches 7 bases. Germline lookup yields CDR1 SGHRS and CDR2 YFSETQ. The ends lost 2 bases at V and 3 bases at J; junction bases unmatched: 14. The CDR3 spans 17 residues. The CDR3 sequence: CASSFMPGTETFYEQYF. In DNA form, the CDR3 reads TGCGCCAGCAGCTTTATGCCCGGGACAGAAACATTCTACGAGCAGTACTTC.

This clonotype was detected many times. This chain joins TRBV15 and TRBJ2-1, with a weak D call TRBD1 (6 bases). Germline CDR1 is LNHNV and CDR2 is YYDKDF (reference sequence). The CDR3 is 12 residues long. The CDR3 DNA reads TGTGCGACCGGGACAACGGGTAATGAGCAGTTCTTC. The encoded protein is CATGTTGNEQFF.

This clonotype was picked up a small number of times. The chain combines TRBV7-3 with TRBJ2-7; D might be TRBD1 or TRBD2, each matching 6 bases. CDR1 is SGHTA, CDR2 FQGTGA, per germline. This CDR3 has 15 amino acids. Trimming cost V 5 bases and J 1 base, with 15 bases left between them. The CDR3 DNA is TGTGCCAGCAGCCTCACAGGAGGGGGTTCCTACGAGCAGTACTTC. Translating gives CASSLTGGGSYEQYF. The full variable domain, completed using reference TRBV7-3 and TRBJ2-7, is GAGVSQTPSNKVTEKGKYVELRCDPISGHTALYWYRQSLGQGPEFLIYFQGTGAADDSGLPNDRFFAVRPEGSVSTLKIQRTERGDSAVYLCASSLTGGGSYEQYFGPGTRLTVT.

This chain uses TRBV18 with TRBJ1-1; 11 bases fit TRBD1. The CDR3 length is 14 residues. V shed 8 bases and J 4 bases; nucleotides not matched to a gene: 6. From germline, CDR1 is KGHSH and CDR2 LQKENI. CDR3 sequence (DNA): TGTGCCAGCCCACGGACAGGGGGCGTCACTGAAGCTTTCTTT. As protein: CASPRTGGVTEAFF.

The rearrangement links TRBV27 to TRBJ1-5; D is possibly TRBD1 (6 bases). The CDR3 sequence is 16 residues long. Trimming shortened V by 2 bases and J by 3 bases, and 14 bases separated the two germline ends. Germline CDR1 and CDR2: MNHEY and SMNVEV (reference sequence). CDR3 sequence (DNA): TGTGCCAGCAGTTTAGTGGGGGCTCGGAACAATCAGCCCCAGCATTTT. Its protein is CASSLVGARNNQPQHF.

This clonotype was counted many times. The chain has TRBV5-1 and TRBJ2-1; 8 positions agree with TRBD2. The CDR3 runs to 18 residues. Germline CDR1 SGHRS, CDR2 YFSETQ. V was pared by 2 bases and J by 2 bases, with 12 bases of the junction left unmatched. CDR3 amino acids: CASSLISAGDGPYNEQFF. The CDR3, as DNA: TGCGCCAGCAGCTTAATTTCAGCGGGAGACGGGCCCTACAATGAGCAGTTCTTC.

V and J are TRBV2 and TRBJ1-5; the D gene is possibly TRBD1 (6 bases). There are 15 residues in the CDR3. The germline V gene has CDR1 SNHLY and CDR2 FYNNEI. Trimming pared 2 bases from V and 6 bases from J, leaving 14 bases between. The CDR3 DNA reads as TGTGCCAGCAGTGAAAATTTGGGGGGCGGTCAGCCCCAGCATTTT. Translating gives CASSENLGGGQPQHF.

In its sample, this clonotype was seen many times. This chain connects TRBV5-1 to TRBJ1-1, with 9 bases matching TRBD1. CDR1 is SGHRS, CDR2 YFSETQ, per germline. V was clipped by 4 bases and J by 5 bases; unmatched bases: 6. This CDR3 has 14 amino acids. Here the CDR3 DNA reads TGCGCCAGCAGCCCAAACGACAGGGGGACTGAAGCTTTCTTT. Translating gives CASSPNDRGTEAFF.

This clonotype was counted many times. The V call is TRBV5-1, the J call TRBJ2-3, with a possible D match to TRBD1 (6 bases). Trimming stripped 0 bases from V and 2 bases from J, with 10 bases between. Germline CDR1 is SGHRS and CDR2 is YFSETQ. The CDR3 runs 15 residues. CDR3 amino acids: CASSLGTDFTDTQYF. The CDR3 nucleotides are TGCGCCAGCAGCTTGGGGACAGATTTCACAGATACGCAGTATTTT.

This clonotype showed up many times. CDR3 protein: CASSLEGAGLYNEQFF. The DNA of the CDR3 is TGTGCCAGCAGCTTAGAGGGTGCGGGATTATACAATGAGCAGTTCTTC. The chain recombines TRBV7-8 with TRBJ2-1, with D tentatively TRBD2 (6 bases). The CDR3 extends over 16 amino acids. The germline V gene has CDR1 SGHVS and CDR2 FQNEAQ. V lost 1 base and J 4 bases, leaving 14 bases between the germline ends.

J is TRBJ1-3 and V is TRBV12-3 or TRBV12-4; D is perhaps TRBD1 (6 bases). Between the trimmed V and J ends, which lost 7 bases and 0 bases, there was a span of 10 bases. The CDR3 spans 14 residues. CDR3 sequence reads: CASNRQDSGNTIYF. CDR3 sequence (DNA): TGTGCCAGCAACAGACAGGACTCTGGAAACACCATATATTTT.

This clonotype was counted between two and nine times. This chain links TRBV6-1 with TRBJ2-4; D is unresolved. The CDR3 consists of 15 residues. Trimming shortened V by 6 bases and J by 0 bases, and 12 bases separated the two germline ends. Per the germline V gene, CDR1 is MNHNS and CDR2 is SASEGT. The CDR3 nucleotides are TGTGCCAGCAGAAGAGCGAAGCTAGCCAAAAACATTCAGTACTTC. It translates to CASRRAKLAKNIQYF.